This T cell receptor beta chain was identified during a study of T cells after yellow fever vaccination. TCRdb fed the 5' RACE reads into MiXCR, producing one record per CDR3 protein. The sample records 500,000 to 650,000 distinct CDR3 sequences, more than 9% being singletons. This clonotype was seen a handful of times. This CDR3 is built from 14 residues. Germline CDR1 is KGHSH and CDR2 is LQKENI. With 3 bases removed from V and 0 bases from J, the gap between germline ends came to 6 bases. This rearrangement joins TRBV18 to TRBJ1-3; TRBD1 is a possible D gene (5 bases). The sequence derives from a man under 40 who received the YFV17D yellow fever vaccine. The sample consisted of PBMCs, taken on the day of the yellow fever booster vaccination. The CDR3 loop reads CASSPDSSGNTIYF. The CDR3 DNA sequence: TGTGCCAGCTCACCCGACAGCTCTGGAAACACCATATATTTT. The full variable domain, in which reference TRBV18 and TRBJ1-3 provide the parts outside the CDR3, is NAGVMQNPRHLVRRRGQEARLRCSPMKGHSHVYWYRQLPEEGLKFMVYLQKENIIDESGMPKERFSAEFPKEGPSILRIQQVVRGDSAAYFCASSPDSSGNTIYFGEGSWLTVV.